This T cell receptor (beta chain) was documented in a study of early T cells in non-severe SARS-CoV-2 infection (dated by TCRdb to the early 2020s). About the investigation overall: Bulk RNA from unsorted whole blood was used for TCR sequencing, so alpha and beta chains could not be paired.

Library creation used 5' RACE. TCRdb names NextSeq 500 as the instrument used. Unique molecular identifiers were attached to individual cDNA molecules in the TCR library protocol so that sequencing error and PCR bias could be corrected. Sequencing covered both TCR alpha and beta chains, and within each sample the abundances of alpha and beta sequences were tightly co-correlated. As for how the authors treated the data: Decombinator V4 was used to annotate TCR sequences for V gene, J gene and CDR3. TCRs were defined as expanded if a significant change between any two time points was detected under a Poisson model with p below 0.0001. TCR abundances were normalised to the total number of TCRs sequenced in each sample and reported as counts per million. TRAV1-2 paired with TRAJ12, TRAJ20 or TRAJ33 defined MAIT TCRs, while TRAV10 paired with TRAJ18 defined iNKT TCRs. VDJdb, accessed 1 November 2021, was searched for CMV, EBV and SARS-CoV-2 annotated TCRs, with TCRs annotated for multiple antigens excluded. Using fastp trimming at Q25 and MiXCR clonotype assembly, TCRdb reanalyzed the public sequencing data and kept in-frame beta chains. Entries that share a CDR3 protein sequence are merged under the most common genes and DNA. TCRdb, not the authors, supplied the V and J calls. The sample table contains around 28,000 distinct CDR3 sequences; only one count was recorded for around 5.2% of them. Together, the top ten hold 2% to 3% of the sample.

This clonotype was recorded a few times. This clone's antigen is unknown. No quality values exist for individual bases; no much larger clone is one base distant. From the germline V gene, CDR1 is SGHDT and CDR2 is YYEEEE. Trimmed from V: 0 bases; trimmed from J: 7 bases; junction bases lacking a gene match: 3. There are 13 amino acids in the CDR3, from cysteine to phenylalanine inclusive. The retained sequence is limited to the CDR3, 39 bases, with the frame set at the first base. The paper as a whole reports these results and caveats: VDJdb matching was skewed toward anti-spike CD8 responses and likely underestimated virus-specific expansions, missing private and CD4 specificities.

This was a case-control study nested in a cohort of healthcare workers in London, UK, who had nasopharyngeal swab PCR tests and blood samples taken every week. Between 23 and 31 March 2020, the week of the UK lockdown, healthcare workers were enrolled and then followed up weekly for as long as 16 weeks. The chain is made from TRBV5-6 and TRBJ1-1, and 7 bases in between align with TRBD1. Sequenced sample: whole blood. The clonotype was recovered from an adult who was a healthcare worker with PCR-confirmed SARS-CoV-2 infection or an uninfected control (not recorded which). CDR3 region: CASSLGTGDEAFF. In nucleotide form, the sequence is TGTGCCAGCAGCTTGGGGACAGGCGATGAAGCTTTCTTT. Full variable domain (CDR3 extended with the reference TRBV5-6 and TRBJ1-1 proteins): DAGVTQSPTHLIKTRGQQVTLRCSPKSGHDTVSWYQQALGQGPQFIFQYYEEEERQRGNFPDRFSGHQFPNYSSELNVNALLLGDSALYLCASSLGTGDEAFFGQGTRLTVV.